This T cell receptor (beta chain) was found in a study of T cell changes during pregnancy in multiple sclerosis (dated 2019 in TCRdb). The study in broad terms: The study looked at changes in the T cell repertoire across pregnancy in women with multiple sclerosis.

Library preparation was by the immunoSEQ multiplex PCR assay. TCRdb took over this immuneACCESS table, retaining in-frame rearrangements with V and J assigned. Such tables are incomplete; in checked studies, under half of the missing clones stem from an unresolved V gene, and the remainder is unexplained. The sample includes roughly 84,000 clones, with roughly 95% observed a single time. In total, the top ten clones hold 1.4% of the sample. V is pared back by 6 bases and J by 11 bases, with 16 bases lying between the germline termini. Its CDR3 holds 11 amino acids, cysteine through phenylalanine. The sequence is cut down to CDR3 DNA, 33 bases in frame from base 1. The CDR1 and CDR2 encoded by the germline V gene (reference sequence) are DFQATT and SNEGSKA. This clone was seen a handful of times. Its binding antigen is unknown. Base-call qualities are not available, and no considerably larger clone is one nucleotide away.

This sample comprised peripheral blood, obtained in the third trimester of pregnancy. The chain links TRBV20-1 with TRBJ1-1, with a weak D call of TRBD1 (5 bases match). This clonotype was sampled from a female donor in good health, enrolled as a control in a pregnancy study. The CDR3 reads CSAGTGIWAFF. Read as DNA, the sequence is TGCAGTGCCGGAACAGGAATCTGGGCTTTCTTT.